The T cell receptor beta chain under discussion was sequenced for a study of T-cell reconstitution after alpha-beta-depleted transplantation in children. A word on this clonotype: Its antigen is not identified.

The library targeted TCRbeta and was prepared with unique molecular identifiers. TCRdb reprocessed the PCR reads via MiXCR and lists one record per CDR3 protein. The profile shows 600,000 or so distinct CDR3 sequences, roughly 24% of them singletons. Notes on the study in general: Several patients had high TCRbeta diversity at day 60; it came from surviving recipient T cells and thymic progenitors. Newly produced T cells mostly provided counts and TCRbeta diversity after one year, as hyperexpanded clones declined. By about two months after transplant, alpha-beta T cells reportedly arose from several hundred graft clones that had expanded.

With 1 base removed from V and 2 bases from J, the gap between germline ends came to 6 bases. CDR1 and CDR2 (germline): SGHRS, YFSETQ. The CDR3 spans 13 residues. The sequence came from a boy in the first two years of life who had a stem cell transplant for acute myeloid leukemia, so the T cells may come from the graft donor. Specimen: PBMCs, mostly from graft donor cells, collected 360 days after TCRalphabeta/CD19-depleted stem cell transplant. V and J are TRBV5-1 and TRBJ2-5; no clear D. The CDR3 protein is CASSLKVQETQYF. The CDR3 bases are TGCGCCAGCAGCTTGAAGGTGCAAGAGACCCAGTACTTC.